The present TCR beta chain was sequenced within a study of blood T cells in healthy people across ages. The second PCR ran 7 to 11 cycles with a sample-barcoded 5' primer and J-beta primers. MiXCR, applied by TCRdb to the 5' RACE reads, yields one record per CDR3 protein. The repertoire holds about 940,000 distinct CDR3 sequences, with under 50% as singletons. The specimen was blood. This TCR was recovered from a young man in good health.

The CDR3 bases are TGTGCCAGCAGCGTAGGAGTTAGCTCCGTCTCCTACAATGAGCAGTTCTTC. Amino acid sequence: CASSVGVSSVSYNEQFF. V usage is TRBV9 and J usage is TRBJ2-1; D remains unclear. Germline V gives CDR1 SGDLS, CDR2 YYNGEE. Trimming took 0 bases from V and 0 from J, leaving 13 bases between them. This CDR3 region has 17 residues.